These 21 T cell receptor beta chains share one sample of origin, sequenced in a study of T cells after yellow fever vaccination. TCRdb redid the calling of the 5' RACE reads with MiXCR, one entry per CDR3 protein. The sample lists hundreds of thousands of distinct CDR3 sequences; about 14% were seen once. The sequencing here drew on PBMCs, taken on the day of the yellow fever booster vaccination. Every receptor here comes from a man aged 25-45 years who received the YFV17D yellow fever vaccine.

The sample holds a few counts of this clonotype. The chain combines TRBV5-1 with TRBJ2-3; D uncertain. Germline V gives CDR1 SGHRS, CDR2 YFSETQ. The V and J ends lost 1 base and 3 bases respectively, with 9 bases between them. The CDR3 is made up of 14 amino acids. For the CDR3, the DNA is TGCGCCAGCAGCTTGATCAGAGAGACAGATACGCAGTATTTT. It encodes CASSLIRETDTQYF.

The chain combines TRBV4-3 with TRBJ2-1; D uncertain. Germline V gene lookup returns CDR1 LGHNA and CDR2 YSLEER. The CDR3 loop spans 15 amino acids. Trimming stripped 4 bases from V and 8 bases from J, with 18 bases between. The CDR3 region is CASSLEDVMGDEQFF. DNA of the CDR3: TGCGCCAGCAGCCTAGAAGACGTAATGGGCGATGAGCAGTTCTTC.

This clonotype has more than one count but fewer than ten. The gene calls are TRBV5-1 and TRBJ2-1, with TRBD2 as a possible D gene (6 bases). The CDR3 consists of 18 residues. The V and J ends lost 1 base and 0 bases respectively, with 17 bases between them. CDR1 is SGHRS, CDR2 YFSETQ, per germline. The CDR3 is CASSLYQHSGGSYNEQFF. Here the CDR3 DNA reads TGCGCCAGCAGCTTGTACCAACATTCCGGGGGCTCCTACAATGAGCAGTTCTTC.

V is TRBV6-1 and J is TRBJ2-1; 10 bases are a match to TRBD1. V trimming: 6 bases; J trimming: 7 bases; junction bases outside the gene matches: 6. Germline V gives CDR1 MNHNS, CDR2 SASEGT. The CDR3 is 14 residues long. As DNA, the CDR3 is TGTGCCAGCAGACGACAGGGGGCTGGGAATGAGCAGTTCTTC. Amino acid sequence: CASRRQGAGNEQFF.

The V call is TRBV5-4, the J call TRBJ2-1; the D call may be TRBD1 or TRBD2 (6 bases each). There are 16 residues in the CDR3. Germline V gene lookup returns CDR1 SGHNT and CDR2 YYREEE (reference sequence). The V gene lost 4 bases and the J gene lost 0 bases, with 14 bases spanning the gap. The CDR3 DNA reads TGTGCCAGCAGCCACGGGGGCCTGAGCTCCTACAATGAGCAGTTCTTC. It codes for CASSHGGLSSYNEQFF.

The chain joins TRBV10-3 to TRBJ2-2; D call uncertain. V was pared by 2 bases and J by 5 bases, with 6 bases between. CDR1 is ENHRY and CDR2 is SYGVKD in the germline V gene. The CDR3 is 13 amino acids. The CDR3 reads CAISEGGTGELFF. The CDR3 DNA reads as TGTGCCATCAGTGAGGGTGGTACCGGGGAGCTGTTTTTT.

V gene TRBV3-1 combines with J gene TRBJ2-7; 12 nucleotides agree with TRBD2. The germline CDR1 and CDR2 sequences are LGHDT and YNNKEL (reference sequence). The CDR3 length is 15 residues. The ends lost 0 bases at V and 6 bases at J; junction bases unmatched: 3. The CDR3 spells CASSQDPLAGGEQYF. As DNA, the CDR3 is TGTGCCAGCAGCCAAGACCCACTAGCGGGAGGCGAGCAGTACTTC.

The rearrangement links TRBV12-3 or TRBV12-4 to TRBJ2-1, with D maybe TRBD2 (5 bases). The germline V and J ends were trimmed by 3 bases and 5 bases, with 14 bases remaining between them. This CDR3 is built from 15 residues. CDR3 bases: TGTGCCAGCAGTTTGGCTGAGGGTCCGAACAATGAGCAGTTCTTC. It yields the protein CASSLAEGPNNEQFF.

This clonotype was counted a few times. The rearrangement links TRBV24-1 to TRBJ2-3; TRBD2 aligns across 7 bases. The V and J ends lost 2 bases and 4 bases, in that order; junction bases with no gene match: 8. CDR3 length equals 16 residues. The germline CDR1 and CDR2 sequences are KGHDR and SFDVKD. This CDR3 is CATSDSKTSLADTQYF. The CDR3 nucleotides read TGTGCCACCAGTGATTCCAAGACTAGCTTGGCAGATACGCAGTATTTT.

The gene calls are TRBV27 and TRBJ2-3, with a possible D match to TRBD2 (5 bases). Per the germline V gene, CDR1 is MNHEY and CDR2 is SMNVEV (reference sequence). Trimming removed 5 bases from V and 4 bases from J, with 13 bases in between. The CDR3 is 14 residues long. CDR3 sequence reads: CASSPRGWADTQYF. DNA for the CDR3: TGTGCCAGCAGTCCGAGAGGGTGGGCAGATACGCAGTATTTT.

The rearrangement joins TRBV5-1 to TRBJ2-1, with 8 nucleotides matching TRBD2. The CDR3 consists of 15 residues. The germline V gene has CDR1 SGHRS and CDR2 YFSETQ. The trim removed 1 base at V and 8 bases at J, leaving 8 bases unmatched. CDR3 protein: CASSLSSGPLDEQFF. CDR3 DNA: TGCGCCAGCAGCTTGTCTAGCGGGCCCTTAGATGAGCAGTTCTTC.

This clonotype turned up a few times. The rearrangement links TRBV6-5 to TRBJ2-2; D possibly corresponds to TRBD1 (5 bases). Per the germline V gene, CDR1 is MNHEY and CDR2 is SVGAGI. V was pared by 2 bases and J by 6 bases, with 16 bases between. The CDR3 runs to 16 residues. The CDR3 loop reads CASSYRQPQTAGELFF. Written as DNA, the CDR3 is TGTGCCAGCAGTTACCGTCAACCCCAGACAGCCGGGGAGCTGTTTTTT.

The genes are TRBV19 and TRBJ2-1; D not resolved. V lost 8 bases to trimming and J lost 0 bases, with 17 bases between them. The V gene's germline CDR1 is LNHDA and CDR2 SQIVND (reference sequence). The CDR3 is made up of 16 amino acids. CDR3 DNA: TGTGCCAGTGGGATGTTTGGCCCCCGCTCCTACAATGAGCAGTTCTTC. This sequence encodes CASGMFGPRSYNEQFF.

This clonotype was detected a few times. CDR3 nucleotides: TGTGCCACGGGGGGACAGGGGCACAATGAGCAGTTCTTC. Translation: CATGGQGHNEQFF. The chain is built from TRBV12-3 or TRBV12-4 and TRBJ2-1; 10 nucleotides agree with TRBD1. Germline trimming cut 10 bases from V and 5 bases from J; bases unmatched to any gene: 5. This CDR3 is built from 13 residues.

The rearrangement links TRBV5-6 to TRBJ2-7; D is tentatively TRBD1 or TRBD2 (5 bases each). The CDR3 covers 16 residues. The germline V gene has CDR1 SGHDT and CDR2 YYEEEE. The V gene lost 1 base and the J gene lost 0 bases, with 14 bases spanning the gap. CDR3 coding DNA: TGTGCCAGCAGCTTGAACGGGGCAGCGGTCTCCTACGAGCAGTACTTC. Translating it yields CASSLNGAAVSYEQYF.

This clonotype was seen a few times. V is TRBV11-1 and J is TRBJ2-1; tentatively, D is TRBD2 (6 bases). This CDR3 has 18 amino acids. Germline-derived CDR1 and CDR2 are SGHAT and FQDESV (reference sequence). Trimming stripped 7 bases from V and 2 bases from J, with 24 bases between. This CDR3 is CASNTRGGITPAYNEQFF. The CDR3 DNA reads TGTGCCAGCAACACCCGGGGCGGGATCACCCCAGCCTACAATGAGCAGTTCTTC. Using reference TRBV11-1 and TRBJ2-1 for the parts outside the CDR3, the full variable domain is EAEVAQSPRYKITEKSQAVAFWCDPISGHATLYWYRQILGQGPELLVQFQDESVVDDSQLPKDRFSAERLKGVDSTLKIQPAELGDSAMYLCASNTRGGITPAYNEQFFGPGTRLTVL.

This chain connects TRBV2 to TRBJ1-2; possibly TRBD1 for D (6 bases). CDR1 SNHLY and CDR2 FYNNEI come from the germline V gene. The CDR3 is made up of 13 amino acids. Trimming shortened V by 6 bases and J by 2 bases, and 10 bases separated the two germline ends. The CDR3 reads CASRNRENYGYTF. CDR3 in DNA: TGTGCCAGCAGGAACAGGGAGAACTATGGCTACACCTTC.

The chain links TRBV5-1 to TRBJ2-5; D perhaps matches TRBD1 (6 bases). Germline CDR1 is SGHRS and CDR2 is YFSETQ. The CDR3 has 14 amino acids. V was clipped by 0 bases and J by 4 bases, with 10 bases between them. The CDR3 DNA reads TGCGCCAGCAGCTTGGAAAACAGGGCAGAGACCCAGTACTTC. Protein product: CASSLENRAETQYF. Drawing the rest from reference TRBV5-1 and TRBJ2-5, the complete variable domain is KAGVTQTPRYLIKTRGQQVTLSCSPISGHRSVSWYQQTPGQGLQFLFEYFSETQRNKGNFPGRFSGRQFSNSRSEMNVSTLELGDSALYLCASSLENRAETQYFGPGTRLLVL.

The genes are TRBV29-1 and TRBJ1-2, with D tentatively TRBD1 (6 bases). Looked up from germline, CDR1 is SQVTM and CDR2 is ANQGSEA. The CDR3 contains 14 residues. Trimming removed 6 bases from V and 0 bases from J, with 14 bases in between. CDR3 region: CSVEGDNANYGYTF. The CDR3 coding sequence is TGCAGCGTGGAGGGGGACAATGCTAACTATGGCTACACCTTC.

The rearrangement uses TRBV20-1 and TRBJ2-1, with D possibly being TRBD2 (6 bases). The CDR3 is made up of 16 amino acids. CDR1 is DFQATT and CDR2 is SNEGSKA in the germline V gene (reference sequence). The V and J ends lost 4 bases and 2 bases respectively, with 18 bases between them. The CDR3 nucleotides read TGCAGTGCTACCTCCCTCGAAGCGGGTACCTACAATGAGCAGTTCTTC. Translated: CSATSLEAGTYNEQFF.

V and J are TRBV29-1 and TRBJ2-5, with no clear D. The CDR3 contains 11 residues. Germline V gene sequence: CDR1 SQVTM, CDR2 ANQGSEA. The V and J ends lost 6 bases and 2 bases respectively, with 7 bases between them. The CDR3 here is CSVNVQETQYF. The CDR3 DNA reads as TGCAGCGTGAATGTTCAAGAGACCCAGTACTTC.